These 18 T cell receptor beta chains were all obtained from the same sample, sequenced in a study of tumor-infiltrating lymphocytes in oesophageal squamous cell carcinoma. Each CDR3 protein is one row after TCRdb ran MiXCR on the PCR reads. Among 15,000 to 20,000 distinct CDR3 sequences, 40% to 50% were seen once, and the ten largest hold approximately 41%. The sample comprised esophageal tumor tissue. These receptors all come from a male donor with esophageal squamous cell carcinoma.

This chain links TRBV19 with TRBJ1-2, with D unclear. Looked up from germline, CDR1 is LNHDA and CDR2 is SQIVND (reference sequence). Between the trimmed V and J ends, which lost 6 bases and 2 bases, there was a span of 10 bases. The CDR3 totals 13 residues. The CDR3 sequence is CASREAANYGYTF. The CDR3 DNA follows: TGTGCCAGTAGAGAAGCAGCGAACTATGGCTACACCTTC.

This clonotype appeared many times. This chain links TRBV6-1 with TRBJ1-5; 9 bases match TRBD1. CDR1 and CDR2 (germline): MNHNS, SASEGT. The length of the CDR3 is 16 residues. Trimming at V came to 6 bases and at J to 4 bases, leaving 10 bases not matched to a gene. CDR3 sequence: CASRGLGQGGNQPQHF. CDR3 DNA sequence: TGTGCCAGCAGAGGGTTGGGACAGGGTGGAAATCAGCCCCAGCATTTT.

This clonotype was seen at least ten times. The genes are TRBV7-9 and TRBJ2-7; TRBD2 matches 7 bases. The CDR3 totals 16 residues. Germline V gene lookup returns CDR1 SEHNR and CDR2 FQNEAQ (reference sequence). V trimming: 1 base; J trimming: 2 bases; junction bases outside the gene matches: 8. CDR3 residues: CASSLGSAGEPYEQYF. For the CDR3, the DNA is TGTGCCAGCAGCTTAGGGTCGGCGGGAGAACCCTACGAGCAGTACTTC.

As for this clonotype: A single base separates this from a much larger clone, so it may be a read error. This rearrangement joins TRBV5-6 to TRBJ2-4; D call uncertain. The CDR3 contains 15 residues. Germline V gene lookup returns CDR1 SGHDT and CDR2 YYEEEE. Trimming shortened V by 0 bases and J by 13 bases, and 20 bases separated the two germline ends. The CDR3 DNA reads as TGTGCCAGCAGCTTGGCCTGGGTAACACGCGATGAGCAGTACTTC. Its protein is CASSLAWVTRDEQYF.

The gene calls are TRBV7-2 and TRBJ2-3; 7 nucleotides agree with TRBD1. Gene TRBJ2-1 matches the end of the DNA better, so the J call may be wrong. This CDR3 contains 16 residues. Germline CDR1 reads SGHTA; CDR2 reads FQGNSA. The CDR3 protein is CASSAPGTVHLNEQFF. The CDR3 region has the DNA TGTGCCAGCAGCGCCCCCGGGACAGTCCACCTCAATGAGCAGTTCTTC.

At least ten counts were recorded for this clonotype. The junction differs from germline at one of its ends, possibly a read error. CDR3 loop: CASSEGLAGGTPGGELFF. The CDR3 DNA sequence: TGTGCTAGCAGCGAGGGACTAGCGGGAGGAACCCCTGGCGGGGAGCTGTTTTTT. The chain has TRBV7-7 and TRBJ2-2, with TRBD2 matching over 15 bases. CDR3 length: 18 residues. CDR1 and CDR2 (germline): SSHAT, FNYEAQ (reference sequence).

The chain is built from TRBV7-2 and TRBJ2-4; perhaps TRBD1 as D (5 bases). Germline V gene lookup returns CDR1 SGHTA and CDR2 FQGNSA. This CDR3 region has 12 residues. Trimming cost V 1 base and J 13 bases, with 11 bases left between them. Written as DNA, the CDR3 is TGTGCCAGCAGCTTAGTTGGGGCCGGCCAGTACTTC. Protein sequence: CASSLVGAGQYF.

In this sample, this clonotype turned up many times. This rearrangement joins TRBV9 to TRBJ2-3; TRBD2 aligns across 7 bases. CDR3 length: 15 residues. V was pared by 0 bases and J by 6 bases, with 7 bases of the junction left unmatched. Looked up from germline, CDR1 is SGDLS and CDR2 is YYNGEE. The CDR3 DNA reads TGTGCCAGCAGCGTAGAATACGGGGGGTTGGATACGCAGTATTTT. Its protein is CASSVEYGGLDTQYF. Based on the CDR3 plus reference TRBV9 and TRBJ2-3, the full variable domain is DSGVTQTPKHLITATGQRVTLRCSPRSGDLSVYWYQQSLDQGLQFLIQYYNGEERAKGNILERFSAQQFPDLHSELNLSSLELGDSALYFCASSVEYGGLDTQYFGPGTRLTVL.

The sample holds many counts of this clonotype. The V call is TRBV6-1, the J call TRBJ2-7; no clear D. The CDR3 has 16 amino acids. Per the germline V gene, CDR1 is MNHNS and CDR2 is SASEGT. Trimming removed 6 bases from V and 2 bases from J, with 20 bases in between. CDR3 bases: TGTGCCAGCAGCCAGAGGCCGGGTCTTCGAACCTACGAGCAGTACTTC. Translation: CASSQRPGLRTYEQYF.

This clonotype was counted between two and nine times. The J gene is TRBJ2-5, the V gene TRBV5-1; TRBD1 matches 7 bases. After removal of 0 bases from V and 11 bases from J, the junction contained 13 bases not matched to a gene. From germline, CDR1 is SGHRS and CDR2 YFSETQ. The CDR3 extends over 15 amino acids. CDR3 coding DNA: TGCGCCAGCAGCTTGGGGACAGGTATGGGCGATGAGCAGTACTTC. The encoded protein is CASSLGTGMGDEQYF.

This clonotype is labeled as medium-sized. V is TRBV10-1 and J is TRBJ2-1; 9 positions match TRBD1. The CDR3 runs to 15 residues. The ends lost 5 bases at V and 6 bases at J; junction bases unmatched: 8. Germline V lookup: CDR1 WNHNN, CDR2 SYGVQD (reference sequence). The CDR3 loop reads CASSSAGQGTNEQFF. For the CDR3, the DNA is TGCGCCAGCAGTTCAGCGGGACAGGGAACCAATGAGCAGTTCTTC.

The table lists this clonotype with a few counts. This sequence joins TRBV12-3 or TRBV12-4 and TRBJ2-1; TRBD2 agrees at 9 bases. The CDR3 contains 16 residues. J was trimmed by 2 bases and V by 5 bases; bases with no gene match: 7. CDR3 sequence: CASSDIAGVPYNEQFF. The CDR3 DNA is TGTGCCAGCAGTGATATAGCGGGAGTCCCCTACAATGAGCAGTTCTTC.

This clonotype was observed at least ten times. The V call is TRBV10-3, the J call TRBJ1-5; D unclear. The CDR3 loop spans 14 amino acids. Germline CDR1 reads ENHRY; CDR2 reads SYGVKD. The V gene lost 2 bases and the J gene lost 0 bases, with 5 bases spanning the gap. The CDR3 sequence is CAISEPNSNQPQHF. CDR3 in DNA: TGTGCCATCAGTGAGCCAAATAGCAATCAGCCCCAGCATTTT.

The chain links TRBV5-8 to TRBJ2-3; 14 bases align to TRBD2. CDR1 is SGHTS, CDR2 YDEGEE, per germline. With V trimmed by 4 bases and J by 0 bases, 7 bases remained unmatched. The length of the CDR3 is 18 residues. The chain's CDR3 is CASSPGTSGGFSTDTQYF. CDR3 nucleotides: TGTGCCAGCAGCCCCGGGACTAGCGGGGGCTTTAGCACAGATACGCAGTATTTT.

Ten or more counts support this clonotype. V gene TRBV10-3 combines with J gene TRBJ1-4; D is undetermined. This CDR3 has 15 amino acids. In germline, CDR1 is ENHRY, CDR2 SYGVKD. V was cut by 2 bases and J by 0 bases, with 7 bases left in between. This chain's CDR3 is CAISETGSTNEKLFF. CDR3 sequence (DNA): TGTGCCATCAGTGAGACGGGGTCAACTAATGAAAAACTGTTTTTT.

The chain is built from TRBV11-3 and TRBJ2-1; TRBD2 might be the D (6 bases). Near its end, the DNA agrees better with TRBJ2-5, so the J call may be wrong. Germline CDR1 SGHNT, CDR2 YENEEA. This CDR3 region has 15 residues. As DNA, the CDR3 is TGTGCCAGCAGCCAACGATTGGGGGGTGATGAGACCCAGTACTTC. Amino acid sequence: CASSQRLGGDETQYF.

This clonotype was counted at least ten times. This chain uses TRBV11-2 with TRBJ2-7; the D gene is possibly TRBD1 (5 bases). The CDR3 totals 12 residues. The V gene lost 5 bases and the J gene lost 7 bases, with 12 bases spanning the gap. Germline CDR1 and CDR2: SGHAT and FQNNGV. The CDR3 region has the DNA TGTGCCAGCAGCCCATCTAAGGGGGAGCAGTACTTC. This gives the protein CASSPSKGEQYF.

The V and J genes are TRBV23-1 and TRBJ2-7; the D is unclear. TRBV23-1 is treated as an ORF (open reading frame) with a function not yet certain. The CDR3 has 15 amino acids. V lost 0 bases to trimming and J lost 2 bases, with 11 bases between them. CDR3 protein: CASSQSSRPTYEQYF. CDR3 nucleotides: TGCGCCAGCAGTCAATCGAGCCGGCCGACCTACGAGCAGTACTTC.